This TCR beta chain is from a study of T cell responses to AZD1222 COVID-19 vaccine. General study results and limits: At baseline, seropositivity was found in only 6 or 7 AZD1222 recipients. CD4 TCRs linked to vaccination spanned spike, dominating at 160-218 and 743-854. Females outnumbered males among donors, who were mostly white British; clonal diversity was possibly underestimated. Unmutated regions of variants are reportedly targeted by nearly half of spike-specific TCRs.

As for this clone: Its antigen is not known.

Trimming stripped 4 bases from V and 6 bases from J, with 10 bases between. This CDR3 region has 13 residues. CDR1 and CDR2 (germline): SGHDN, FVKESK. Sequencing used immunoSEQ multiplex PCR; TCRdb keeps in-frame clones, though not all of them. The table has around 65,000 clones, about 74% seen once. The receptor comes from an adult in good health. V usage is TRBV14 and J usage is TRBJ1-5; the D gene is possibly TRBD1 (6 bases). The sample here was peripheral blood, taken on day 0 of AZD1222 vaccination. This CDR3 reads CASSPGAGQPQHF. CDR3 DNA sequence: TGTGCCAGCAGCCCGGGGGCGGGTCAGCCCCAGCATTTT.